This T cell receptor beta chain was documented in a study of regulatory T cells in long-lasting Graves disease. A word on this clonotype: Its antigen is unidentified. This CDR3 is missing its conserved last phenylalanine or tryptophan, likely due to a read error.

The authors built TCR beta libraries using iRepertoire HTBI primers and Arm-PCR of CDR3 regions. TCRdb itself ran the multiplex PCR reads through MiXCR, one entry per CDR3 protein. Seen here are approximately 540,000 distinct CDR3 sequences, around 13% observed once, and the top ten hold around 9.3%. V lost 4 bases to trimming and J lost 9 bases; unmatched junction nucleotides: 6. Per the germline V gene, CDR1 is MNHEY and CDR2 is SMNVEV (reference sequence). CDR3 length: 14 amino acids. Stated time point: newly diagnosed GD, antithyroid drugs for less than 3 months. The TCR library was prepared using RNA isolated from PBMCs. Staff drew approximately 10 milliliters of peripheral blood into EDTA tubes. Study-level findings and limits: Persistent disease favored TRBV28, TRBJ1-2 and TRBJ2-5.

This sample also appeared in a second study, on T cells in Graves' hyperthyroidism and ophthalmopathy. As that study records: Blood also showed most of the thyroid clonotypes that were expanded above 0.001. In the analysis, a 13 V-J model separated ophthalmopathy from stable hyperthyroidism.

The source was peripheral blood mononuclear cells (PBMCs), collected at new diagnosis, from a patient treated with antithyroid drugs. The TCR comes from a woman in her 30s with Graves disease. This chain connects TRBV27 to TRBJ1-6; TRBD1 aligns across 7 bases. This CDR3 reads CASSSQGGGSPLHL. As DNA, the CDR3 is TGTGCCAGCAGTTCCCAGGGGGGGGGTTCACCCCTCCACCTT.